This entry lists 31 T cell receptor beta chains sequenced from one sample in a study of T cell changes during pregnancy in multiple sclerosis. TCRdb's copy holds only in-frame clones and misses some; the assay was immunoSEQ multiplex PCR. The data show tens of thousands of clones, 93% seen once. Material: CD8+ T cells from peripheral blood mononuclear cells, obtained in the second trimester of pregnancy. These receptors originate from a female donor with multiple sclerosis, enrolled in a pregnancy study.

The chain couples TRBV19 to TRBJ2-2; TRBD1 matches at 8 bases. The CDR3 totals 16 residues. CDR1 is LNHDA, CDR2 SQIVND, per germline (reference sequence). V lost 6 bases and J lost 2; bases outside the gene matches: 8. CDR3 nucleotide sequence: TGTGCCAGTAGGTTAAAGGGACAGGCCAACACCGGGGAGCTGTTTTTT. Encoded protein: CASRLKGQANTGELFF.

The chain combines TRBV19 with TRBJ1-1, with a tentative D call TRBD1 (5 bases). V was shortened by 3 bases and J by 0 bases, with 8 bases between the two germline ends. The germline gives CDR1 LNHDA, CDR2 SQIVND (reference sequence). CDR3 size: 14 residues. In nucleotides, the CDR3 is TGTGCCAGTAGTATTCAGGGTTTGAACACTGAAGCTTTCTTT. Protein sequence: CASSIQGLNTEAFF.

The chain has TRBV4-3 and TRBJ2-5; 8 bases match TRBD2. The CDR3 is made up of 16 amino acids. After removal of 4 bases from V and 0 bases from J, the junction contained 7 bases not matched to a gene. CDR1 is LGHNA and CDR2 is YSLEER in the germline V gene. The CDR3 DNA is TGCGCCAGCAGCCCCAAGAGCGGGGGCTACCAAGAGACCCAGTACTTC. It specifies CASSPKSGGYQETQYF.

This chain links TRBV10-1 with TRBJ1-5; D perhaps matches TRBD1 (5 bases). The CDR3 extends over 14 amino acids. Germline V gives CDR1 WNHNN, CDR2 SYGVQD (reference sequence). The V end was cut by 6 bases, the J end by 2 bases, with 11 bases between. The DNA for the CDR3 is TGCGCCAGCAGCTCAGGGAAAGGCAATCAGCCCCAGCATTTT. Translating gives CASSSGKGNQPQHF.

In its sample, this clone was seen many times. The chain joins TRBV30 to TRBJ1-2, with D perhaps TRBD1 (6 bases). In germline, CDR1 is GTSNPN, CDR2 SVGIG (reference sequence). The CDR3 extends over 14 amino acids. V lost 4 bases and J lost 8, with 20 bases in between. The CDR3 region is CAWKEPGDPFGYTF. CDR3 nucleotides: TGTGCCTGGAAGGAGCCAGGGGACCCTTTCGGCTACACCTTC.

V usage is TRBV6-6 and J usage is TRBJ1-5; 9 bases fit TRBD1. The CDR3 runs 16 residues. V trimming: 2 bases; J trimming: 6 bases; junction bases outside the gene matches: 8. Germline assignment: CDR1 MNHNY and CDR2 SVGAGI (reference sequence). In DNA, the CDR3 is TGTGCCAGCAGTTACAACCCGGGACAGGGCGCTCAGCCCCAGCATTTT. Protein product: CASSYNPGQGAQPQHF.

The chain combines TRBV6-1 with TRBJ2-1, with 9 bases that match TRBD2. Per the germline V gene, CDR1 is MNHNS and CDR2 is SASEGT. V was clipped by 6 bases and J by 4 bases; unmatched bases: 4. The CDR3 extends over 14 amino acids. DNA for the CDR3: TGTGCCAGCAGGAGACTAGCGGATTACAATGAGCAGTTCTTC. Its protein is CASRRLADYNEQFF.

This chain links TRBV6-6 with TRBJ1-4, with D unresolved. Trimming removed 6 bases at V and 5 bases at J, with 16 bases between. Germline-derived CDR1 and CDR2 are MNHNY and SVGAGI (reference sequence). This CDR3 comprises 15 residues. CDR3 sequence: CASSFTQLGNEKLFF. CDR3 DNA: TGTGCCAGCAGCTTCACTCAGCTGGGCAATGAAAAACTGTTTTTT.

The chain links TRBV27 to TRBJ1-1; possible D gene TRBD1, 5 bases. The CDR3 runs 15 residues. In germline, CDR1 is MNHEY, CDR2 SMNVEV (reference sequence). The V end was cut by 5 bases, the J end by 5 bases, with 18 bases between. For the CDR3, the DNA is TGTGCCAGCAGTCCCCCCGGGGGGTCGGGAACTGAAGCTTTCTTT. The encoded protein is CASSPPGGSGTEAFF.

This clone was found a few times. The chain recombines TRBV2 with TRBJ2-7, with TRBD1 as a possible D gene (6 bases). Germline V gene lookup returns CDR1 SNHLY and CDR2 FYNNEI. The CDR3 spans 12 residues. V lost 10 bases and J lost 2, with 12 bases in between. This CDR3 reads CAIQTGAYEQYF. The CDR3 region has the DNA TGTGCCATCCAGACAGGAGCCTACGAGCAGTACTTC.

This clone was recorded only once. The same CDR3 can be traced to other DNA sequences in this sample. DNA of the CDR3: TGTGCCAGCAGTTTAACCCCGAGCTCCTACAATGAGCAGTTCTTC. Translated: CASSLTPSSYNEQFF. The chain links TRBV27 to TRBJ2-1; D is undetermined. V shed 2 bases and J shed 0 bases, with 8 bases lying between them. The germline V gene has CDR1 MNHEY and CDR2 SMNVEV (reference sequence). CDR3 size: 15 residues.

The CDR3 DNA is TGTGCCAGCAGTTTGGGGACAGGGGTCTACGAGCAGTACTTC. It encodes CASSLGTGVYEQYF. The V call is TRBV27, the J call TRBJ2-7, with 10 positions matching TRBD1. CDR1 and CDR2 (germline): MNHEY, SMNVEV (reference sequence). With 3 bases clipped from V and 3 bases from J, the junction kept 2 bases outside the gene matches. The CDR3 contains 14 residues.

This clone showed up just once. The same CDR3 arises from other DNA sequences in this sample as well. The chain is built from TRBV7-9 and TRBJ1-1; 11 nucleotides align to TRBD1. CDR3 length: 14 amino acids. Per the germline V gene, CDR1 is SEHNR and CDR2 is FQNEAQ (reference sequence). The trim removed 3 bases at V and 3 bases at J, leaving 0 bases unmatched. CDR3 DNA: TGTGCCAGCAGCTTGGGACAGGGGGACACTGAAGCTTTCTTT. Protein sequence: CASSLGQGDTEAFF.

The CDR3 region is CAWSPSGTRPNYEQYF. Written as DNA, the CDR3 is TGTGCCTGGAGTCCCTCAGGGACTAGACCGAACTACGAGCAGTACTTC. This rearrangement joins TRBV30 to TRBJ2-7; 8 bases are a match to TRBD2. Per germline, CDR1 GTSNPN and CDR2 SVGIG (reference sequence). V shed 2 bases and J 3 bases; nucleotides not matched to a gene: 12. CDR3 length: 16 residues.

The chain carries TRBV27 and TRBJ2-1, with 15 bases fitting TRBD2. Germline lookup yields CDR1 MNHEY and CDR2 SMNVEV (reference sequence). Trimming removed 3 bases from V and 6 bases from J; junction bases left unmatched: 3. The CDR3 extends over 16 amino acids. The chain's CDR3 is CASSLGLAGGGNEQFF. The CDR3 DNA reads TGTGCCAGCAGTTTGGGACTAGCGGGAGGTGGCAATGAGCAGTTCTTC.

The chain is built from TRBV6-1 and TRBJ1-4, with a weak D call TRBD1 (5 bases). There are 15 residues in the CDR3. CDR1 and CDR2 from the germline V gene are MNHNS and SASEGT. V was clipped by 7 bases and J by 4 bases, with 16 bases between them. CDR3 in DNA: TGTGCCAGCATCCTCTATCAGGGCCATAATGAAAAACTGTTTTTT. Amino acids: CASILYQGHNEKLFF.

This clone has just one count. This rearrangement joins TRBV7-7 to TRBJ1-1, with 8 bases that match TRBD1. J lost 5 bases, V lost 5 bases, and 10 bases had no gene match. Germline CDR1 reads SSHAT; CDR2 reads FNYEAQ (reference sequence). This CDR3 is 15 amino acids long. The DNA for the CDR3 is TGTGCCAGCAGCAGACTAACAGGGGGTGGAACTGAAGCTTTCTTT. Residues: CASSRLTGGGTEAFF. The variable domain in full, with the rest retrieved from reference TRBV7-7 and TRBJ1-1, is GAGVSQSPRYKVTKRGQDVTLRCDPISSHATLYWYQQALGQGPEFLTYFNYEAQPDKSGLPSDRFSAERPEGSISTLTIQRTEQRDSAMYRCASSRLTGGGTEAFFGQGTRLTVV.

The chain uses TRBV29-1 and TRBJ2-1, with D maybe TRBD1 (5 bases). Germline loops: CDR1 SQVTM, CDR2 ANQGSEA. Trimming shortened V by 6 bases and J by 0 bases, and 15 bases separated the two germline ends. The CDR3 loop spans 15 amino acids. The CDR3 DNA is TGCAGCGTCTCAAATAGACAGAGCTCCTACAATGAGCAGTTCTTC. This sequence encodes CSVSNRQSSYNEQFF.

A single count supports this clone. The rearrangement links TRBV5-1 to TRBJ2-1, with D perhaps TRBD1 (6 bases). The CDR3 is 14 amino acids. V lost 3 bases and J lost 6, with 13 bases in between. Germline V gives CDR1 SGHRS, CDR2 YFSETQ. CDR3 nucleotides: TGCGCCAGCAGCTGGGCAGGGGCGAGCAATGAGCAGTTCTTC. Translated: CASSWAGASNEQFF. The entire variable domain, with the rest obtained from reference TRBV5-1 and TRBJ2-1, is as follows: KAGVTQTPRYLIKTRGQQVTLSCSPISGHRSVSWYQQTPGQGLQFLFEYFSETQRNKGNFPGRFSGRQFSNSRSEMNVSTLELGDSALYLCASSWAGASNEQFFGPGTRLTVL.

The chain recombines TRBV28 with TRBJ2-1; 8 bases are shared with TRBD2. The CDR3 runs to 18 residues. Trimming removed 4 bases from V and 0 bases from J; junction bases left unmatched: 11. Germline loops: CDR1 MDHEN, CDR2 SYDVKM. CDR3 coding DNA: TGTGCCAGCAGTTCGGGGCTAGCGCGGGAGGTCTCCTACAATGAGCAGTTCTTC. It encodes CASSSGLAREVSYNEQFF. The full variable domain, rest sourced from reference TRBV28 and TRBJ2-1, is DVKVTQSSRYLVKRTGEKVFLECVQDMDHENMFWYRQDPGLGLRLIYFSYDVKMKEKGDIPEGYSVSREKKERFSLILESASTNQTSMYLCASSSGLAREVSYNEQFFGPGTRLTVL.

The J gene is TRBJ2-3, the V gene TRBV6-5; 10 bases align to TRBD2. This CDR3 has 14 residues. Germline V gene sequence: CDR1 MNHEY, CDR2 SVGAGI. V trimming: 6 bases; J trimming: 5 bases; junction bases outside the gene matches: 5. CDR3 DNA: TGTGCCAGCAGCGAAGGACTAGCGGTAGATACGCAGTATTTT. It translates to CASSEGLAVDTQYF.

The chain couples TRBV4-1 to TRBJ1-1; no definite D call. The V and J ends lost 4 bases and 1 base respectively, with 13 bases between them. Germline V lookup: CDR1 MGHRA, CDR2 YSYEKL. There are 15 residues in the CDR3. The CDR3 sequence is CASSLSRVGNTEAFF. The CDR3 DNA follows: TGCGCCAGCAGCCTAAGCCGGGTGGGGAACACTGAAGCTTTCTTT.

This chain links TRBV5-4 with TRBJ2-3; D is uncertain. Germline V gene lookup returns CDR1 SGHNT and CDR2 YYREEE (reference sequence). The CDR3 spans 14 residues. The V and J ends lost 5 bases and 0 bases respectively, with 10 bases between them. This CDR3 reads CASRDLASTDTQYF. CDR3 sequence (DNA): TGTGCCAGCAGAGACTTGGCGAGCACAGATACGCAGTATTTT.

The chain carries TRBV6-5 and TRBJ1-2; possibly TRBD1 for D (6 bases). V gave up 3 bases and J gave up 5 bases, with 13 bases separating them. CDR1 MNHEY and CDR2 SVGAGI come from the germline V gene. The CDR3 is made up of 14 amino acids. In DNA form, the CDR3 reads TGTGCCAGCAGTTATTCCGGGACACTTTATGGCTACACCTTC. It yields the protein CASSYSGTLYGYTF.

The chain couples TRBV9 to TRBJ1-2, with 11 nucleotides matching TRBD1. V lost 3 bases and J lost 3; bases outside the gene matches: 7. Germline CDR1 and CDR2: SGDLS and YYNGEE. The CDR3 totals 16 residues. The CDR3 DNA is TGTGCCAGCAGCGGACCCGGGACAGGGGGGGACTATGGCTACACCTTC. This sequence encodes CASSGPGTGGDYGYTF.

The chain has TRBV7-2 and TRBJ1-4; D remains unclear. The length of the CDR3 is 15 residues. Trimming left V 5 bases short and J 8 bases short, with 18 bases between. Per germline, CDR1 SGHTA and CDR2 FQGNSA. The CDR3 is CASSLKVRGGEKLFF. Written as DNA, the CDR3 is TGTGCCAGCAGCCTAAAGGTCCGAGGAGGGGAAAAACTGTTTTTT.

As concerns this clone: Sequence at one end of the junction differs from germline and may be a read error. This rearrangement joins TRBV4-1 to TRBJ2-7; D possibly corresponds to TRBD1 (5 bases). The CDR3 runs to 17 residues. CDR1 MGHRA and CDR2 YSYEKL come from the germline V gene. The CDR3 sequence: CASSQDGAPLSSYEQYF. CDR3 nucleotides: TGCGCCAGCAGTCAAGATGGGGCCCCACTGAGCTCCTACGAGCAGTACTTC.

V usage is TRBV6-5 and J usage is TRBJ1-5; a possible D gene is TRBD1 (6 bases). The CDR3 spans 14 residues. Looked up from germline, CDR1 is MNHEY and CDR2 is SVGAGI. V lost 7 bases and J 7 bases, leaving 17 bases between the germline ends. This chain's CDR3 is CASNQQGPGQPQHF. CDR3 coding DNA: TGTGCCAGCAACCAACAGGGCCCAGGACAGCCCCAGCATTTT.

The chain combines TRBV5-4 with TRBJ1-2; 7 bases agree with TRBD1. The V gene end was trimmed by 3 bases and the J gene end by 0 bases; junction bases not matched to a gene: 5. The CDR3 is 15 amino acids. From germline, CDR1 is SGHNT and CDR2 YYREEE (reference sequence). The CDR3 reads CASSYDRVTNYGYTF. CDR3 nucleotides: TGTGCCAGCAGCTACGACAGGGTTACTAACTATGGCTACACCTTC.

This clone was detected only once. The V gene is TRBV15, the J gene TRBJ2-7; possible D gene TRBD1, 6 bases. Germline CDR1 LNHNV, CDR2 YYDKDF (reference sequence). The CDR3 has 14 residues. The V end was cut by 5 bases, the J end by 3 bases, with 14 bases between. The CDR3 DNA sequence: TGTGCCACCAGCGGTAGAGAACAGGGCTACGAGCAGTACTTC. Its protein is CATSGREQGYEQYF.

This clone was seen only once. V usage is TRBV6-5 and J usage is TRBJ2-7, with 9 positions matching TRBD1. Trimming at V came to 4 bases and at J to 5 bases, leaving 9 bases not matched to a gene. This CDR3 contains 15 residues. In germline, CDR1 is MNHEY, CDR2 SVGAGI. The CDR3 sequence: CASSWGQGGANEQYF. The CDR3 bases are TGTGCCAGCAGTTGGGGACAGGGAGGGGCGAACGAGCAGTACTTC.